The 16 T cell receptor beta chains below all came from one sample that was sequenced in a study of glioma-infiltrating T cells. TCR alpha and beta CDR3 regions were amplified from RNA using iRepertoire nested multiplex PCR. TCRdb called the multiplex PCR reads again in MiXCR, with one record for every CDR3 protein. The repertoire has approximately 100,000 distinct CDR3 sequences, about 25% of them found once; the top ten carry under 45%. The sample was glioma tissue, nonneoplastic brain tissue, or PBMCs (not recorded which). Every receptor here comes from a human donor with low-grade glioma or glioblastoma, undergoing nonglioma brain surgery, or in good health (not recorded which).

This clonotype came up a few times. This may be a read error: a much more frequent sequence differs by one nucleotide. V and J are TRBV7-2 and TRBJ2-1, with TRBD1 as a possible D gene (6 bases). The CDR3 has 13 residues. Germline CDR1 is SGHTA and CDR2 is FQGNSA. The CDR3 DNA sequence: TGTGCCAACAGCTTGGACAGAGACAATGAGCAGTTCTTC. Protein product: CANSLDRDNEQFF. Combining the CDR3 with reference TRBV7-2 and TRBJ2-1 gives the whole variable domain GAGVSQSPSNKVTEKGKDVELRCDPISGHTALYWYRQSLGQGLEFLIYFQGNSAPDKSGLPSDRFSAERTGGSVSTLTIQRTQQEDSAVYLCANSLDRDNEQFFGPGTRLTVL.

As for this clonotype: A read error is possible here, since a much larger clone lies one base away. The chain employs TRBV7-9 and TRBJ2-5; TRBD1 aligns across 9 bases. The CDR3 is 15 residues long. The germline gives CDR1 SEHNR, CDR2 FQNEAQ (reference sequence). J lost 2 bases, V lost 5 bases, and 6 bases had no gene match. CDR3 amino acids: CASSETGTGQETQYF. CDR3 coding DNA: TGTGCCAGCAGCGAAACCGGGACAGGGCAAGAGACCCAGTACTTC. The full variable domain, its missing parts supplied by reference TRBV7-9 and TRBJ2-5, is DTGVSQNPRHKITKRGQNVTFRCDPISEHNRLYWYRQTLGQGPEFLTYFQNEAQLEKSRLLSDRFSAERPKGSFSTLEIQRTEQGDSAMYLCASSETGTGQETQYFGPGTRLLVL.

The chain combines TRBV18 with TRBJ2-1; either TRBD1 or TRBD2 may fit D (5 bases each). Germline assignment: CDR1 KGHSH and CDR2 LQKENI. The CDR3 contains 17 residues. V was clipped by 3 bases and J by 0 bases, with 15 bases between them. The CDR3 spells CASSPRSGAGSYNEQFF. In DNA, the CDR3 is TGTGCCAGCTCACCTCGGTCTGGGGCGGGCTCCTACAATGAGCAGTTCTTC.

This clonotype was seen ten or more times. The chain has TRBV27 and TRBJ1-5; no firm D call. The germline V gene encodes CDR1 MNHEY and CDR2 SMNVEV (reference sequence). V lost 6 bases and J 0 bases, leaving 18 bases between the germline ends. The CDR3 sequence is 17 residues long. In nucleotides, the CDR3 is TGTGCCAGCAGACAATTTGGTCCTTACAATAGCAATCAGCCCCAGCATTTT. Translating it yields CASRQFGPYNSNQPQHF.

Worth noting for this clonotype: Relative to the germline gene, one junction end is altered; a read error may explain this. CDR3 region: CVSGLVGQVVFSNQPQHF. In DNA form, the CDR3 reads TGTGTTAGTGGTTTGGTAGGCCAGGTGGTGTTCTCCAATCAGCCCCAGCATTTT. The V call is TRBV12-5, the J call TRBJ1-5, with D uncertain. CDR3 size: 18 residues. Germline V gives CDR1 LGHNT, CDR2 FRNRAP.

This clonotype was seen many times. This rearrangement joins TRBV4-3 to TRBJ2-1; D gene uncertain. The germline V and J ends were trimmed by 4 bases and 5 bases, with 15 bases remaining between them. Germline loops: CDR1 LGHNA, CDR2 YSLEER. This CDR3 is 15 amino acids long. The CDR3 DNA is TGCGCCAGCAGCCGTTCGAACACACTTAACAATGAGCAGTTCTTC. It encodes CASSRSNTLNNEQFF.

Points on this clonotype: A read error may explain this, as a much larger clone is one base away. The chain is built from TRBV4-1 and TRBJ1-2; the D gene is possibly TRBD1 (6 bases). Germline V gene data show CDR1 as MGHRA and CDR2 as YSYEKL. CDR3 length equals 15 residues. Here the CDR3 reads CTSSQGSVTGSGYTF. The CDR3 region has the DNA TGCACCAGCAGCCAAGGCTCTGTCACAGGGAGTGGCTACACCTTC.

This clonotype was counted a single time. The chain links TRBV6-5 to TRBJ1-1; D not certain. Germline V gene data show CDR1 as MNHEY and CDR2 as SVGAGI. This CDR3 has 12 residues. CDR3 DNA: TGTGTTAGCAGTTACTCGTATACTGAAGCTTTCTTT. Translating gives CVSSYSYTEAFF.

The chain couples TRBV27 to TRBJ1-5; the D gene is possibly TRBD1 (5 bases). Trimming shortened V by 6 bases and J by 2 bases, and 17 bases separated the two germline ends. Germline CDR1 is MNHEY and CDR2 is SMNVEV (reference sequence). This CDR3 has 16 amino acids. As DNA, the CDR3 is TGTGCCAGCAGACAGGTGGGCAATGGGGGCAATCAGCCCCAGCATTTT. Translated, it gives CASRQVGNGGNQPQHF.

Of note for this clonotype: A much larger clone differs from this one at a single base, so this may be a read error. CDR3 amino acids: CASSQGGTCGRTDTQYF. The CDR3 region has the DNA TGCGCCAGCAGCCAAGGAGGGACTTGCGGGCGCACAGATACGCAGTATTTT. V and J are TRBV4-1 and TRBJ2-3; the D gene is possibly TRBD2 (6 bases). The CDR3 runs 17 residues. The V end was cut by 1 base, the J end by 1 base, with 15 bases between. Germline loops: CDR1 MGHRA, CDR2 YSYEKL.

This clonotype was recorded at least ten times. V is TRBV28 and J is TRBJ1-3; no definite D call. Looked up from germline, CDR1 is MDHEN and CDR2 is SYDVKM. The CDR3 extends over 13 amino acids. V was cut by 8 bases and J by 0 bases, with 8 bases left in between. CDR3 sequence (DNA): TGTGCCAGCGAGGAGAGCTCTGGAAACACCATATATTTT. This gives the protein CASEESSGNTIYF. Filled out from reference TRBV28 and TRBJ1-3, the complete variable domain reads DVKVTQSSRYLVKRTGEKVFLECVQDMDHENMFWYRQDPGLGLRLIYFSYDVKMKEKGDIPEGYSVSREKKERFSLILESASTNQTSMYLCASEESSGNTIYFGEGSWLTVV.

V usage is TRBV6-1 and J usage is TRBJ2-5; 9 bases line up with TRBD2. V lost 8 bases and J lost 1; bases outside the gene matches: 14. The CDR3 spans 17 residues. Germline-derived CDR1 and CDR2 are MNHNS and SASEGT. CDR3 sequence (DNA): TGTGCCAGCTCGCCCTGGGGACTAGCATGGGTCCAAGAGACCCAGTACTTC. As protein: CASSPWGLAWVQETQYF.

This clonotype showed up many times. The J gene is TRBJ2-5, the V gene TRBV5-1; 9 nucleotides match TRBD1. Trimming removed 4 bases from V and 4 bases from J; junction bases left unmatched: 5. This CDR3 contains 14 residues. The V gene's germline CDR1 is SGHRS and CDR2 YFSETQ. The CDR3 DNA sequence: TGCGCCAGCAGCACGGGACAGGGAGGAGAGACCCAGTACTTC. Translated, it gives CASSTGQGGETQYF.

This clonotype turned up a few times. A much larger clonotype is one base distant, so this may be a read error. The chain couples TRBV7-2 to TRBJ2-7, with TRBD2 matching over 10 bases. In germline, CDR1 is SGHTA, CDR2 FQGNSA. CDR3 length equals 15 residues. The CDR3, as DNA: TGTGCCATCAGCCTCGGACTAGCGGCGTCCTACGAGCAGTACTTC. This translates into CAISLGLAASYEQYF.

This clonotype was seen at least ten times. The CDR3 protein is CASSLGTSGFYEQYF. CDR3 nucleotide sequence: TGTGCCAGCAGCTTAGGGACTAGCGGGTTCTACGAGCAGTACTTC. This sequence joins TRBV7-2 and TRBJ2-7, with 11 bases matching TRBD2. CDR3 size: 15 residues. Looked up from germline, CDR1 is SGHTA and CDR2 is FQGNSA. Losses at the gene ends were 1 base for V and 3 bases for J; bases not matched to a gene: 2.

The chain joins TRBV7-9 to TRBJ2-7, with D perhaps matching TRBD2 (5 bases). Germline CDR1 and CDR2: SEHNR and FQNEAQ (reference sequence). V was shortened by 11 bases and J by 2 bases, with 13 bases between the two germline ends. The CDR3 runs 12 residues. In DNA, the CDR3 is TGTGCCGGTGGAGCGGACCCCTACGAGCAGTACTTC. This codes for CAGGADPYEQYF.